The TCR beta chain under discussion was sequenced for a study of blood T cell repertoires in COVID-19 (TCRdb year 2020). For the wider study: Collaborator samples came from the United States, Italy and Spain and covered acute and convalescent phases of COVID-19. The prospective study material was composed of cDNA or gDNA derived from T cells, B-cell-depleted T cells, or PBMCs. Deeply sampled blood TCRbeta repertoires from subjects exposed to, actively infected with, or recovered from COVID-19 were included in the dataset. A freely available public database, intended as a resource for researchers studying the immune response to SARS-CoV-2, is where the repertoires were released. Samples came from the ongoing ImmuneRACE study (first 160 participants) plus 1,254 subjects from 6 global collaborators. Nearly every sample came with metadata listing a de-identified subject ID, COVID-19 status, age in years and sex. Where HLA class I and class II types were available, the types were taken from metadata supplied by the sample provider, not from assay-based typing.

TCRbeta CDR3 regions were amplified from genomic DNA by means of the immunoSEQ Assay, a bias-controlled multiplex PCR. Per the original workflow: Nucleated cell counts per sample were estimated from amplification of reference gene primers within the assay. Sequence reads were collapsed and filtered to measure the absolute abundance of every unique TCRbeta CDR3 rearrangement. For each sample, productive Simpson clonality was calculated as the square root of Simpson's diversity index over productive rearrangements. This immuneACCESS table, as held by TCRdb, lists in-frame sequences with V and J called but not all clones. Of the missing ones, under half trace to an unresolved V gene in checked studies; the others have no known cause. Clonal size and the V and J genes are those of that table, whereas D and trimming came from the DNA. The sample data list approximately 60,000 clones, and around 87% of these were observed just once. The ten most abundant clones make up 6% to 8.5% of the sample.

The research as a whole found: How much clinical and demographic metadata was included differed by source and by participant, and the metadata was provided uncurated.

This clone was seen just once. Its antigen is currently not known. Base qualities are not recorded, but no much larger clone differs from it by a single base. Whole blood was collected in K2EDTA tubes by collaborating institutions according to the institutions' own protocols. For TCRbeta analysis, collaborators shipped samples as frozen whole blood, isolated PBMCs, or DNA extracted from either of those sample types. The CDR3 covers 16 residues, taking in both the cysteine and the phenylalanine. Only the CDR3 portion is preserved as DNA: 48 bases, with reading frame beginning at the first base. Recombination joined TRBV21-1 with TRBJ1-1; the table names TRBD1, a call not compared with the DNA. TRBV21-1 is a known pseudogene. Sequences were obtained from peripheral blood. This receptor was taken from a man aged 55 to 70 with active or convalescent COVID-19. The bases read TGTGCCAGCAGCAAAGCGATTAGGGGGATGAACACTGAAGCTTTCTTT. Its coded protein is CASSKAIRGMNTEAFF.